What follows describes a single TCR beta chain. This CDR3 is 12 amino acids long. Germline CDR1 is LNHDA and CDR2 is SQIVND (reference sequence). Trimming took 0 bases from V and 5 from J, leaving 4 bases between them. This sample was taken from a study of CD8 T cells in Susac syndrome. Those who served as multiple sclerosis controls were treatment-naive patients with stable or active relapsing-remitting disease. While CD8+ and CD4+ T cells were isolated negatively, TEMRA cells were enriched by FACS. Reverse transcription of about 0.5 to 1 ug RNA used random hexamers. Amplification of TCR beta CDR3 used immunoSEQ multiplex PCR across 54 Vbeta and 13 Jbeta. TCRdb independently ran MiXCR on the immunoSEQ multiplex PCR reads; one entry per CDR3 protein. Among around 80,000 distinct CDR3 sequences, 91% were seen once, and the ten largest hold less than 0.6%.

The clonotype was recovered from a human donor with multiple sclerosis. The chain couples TRBV19 to TRBJ1-2; no clear D gene. Sequenced material: CD8+ T cells from PBMCs. The chain's CDR3 is CASSIDPYGYTF. The CDR3 DNA follows: TGTGCCAGTAGTATAGATCCTTATGGCTACACCTTC. Combining the CDR3 with reference TRBV19 and TRBJ1-2 gives the whole variable domain DGGITQSPKYLFRKEGQNVTLSCEQNLNHDAMYWYRQDPGQGLRLIYYSQIVNDFQKGDIAEGYSVSREKKESFPLTVTSAQKNPTAFYLCASSIDPYGYTFGSGTRLTVV.